This T cell receptor beta chain derives from a study of cytomegalovirus exposure and HLA in healthy donors. Study-wide background: A data release that came early held tens of millions of unique TCRs from HLA-typed donors. Study-wide results and limits: Cytomegalovirus association was assigned to over 150 TCR beta chains.

The PCR used 60 Vbeta and 13 Jbeta primers. The table came from immunoSEQ multiplex PCR; TCRdb's copy has only in-frame clones and leaves some out. Of around 63,000 clones detected, 65% to 85% appear once; the ten largest clones hold approximately 3%. Those who donated were healthy bone marrow donors. Despite likely unrecorded immune exposures, the donors were nominally healthy at the time of sampling. Germline CDR1 and CDR2: SEHNR and FQNEAQ (reference sequence). The V and J ends lost 5 bases and 1 base respectively, with 11 bases between them. This CDR3 is 14 amino acids long. To note about this clone: The antigen remains undetermined.

Source material: PBMCs. The rearrangement uses TRBV7-9 and TRBJ2-5; no definite D call. The clonotype originates from a woman aged 25 to 39 in good health and CMV-seronegative. CDR3 amino acids: CASSPSRSQETQYF. The CDR3, as DNA: TGTGCCAGCAGCCCCTCCCGGAGCCAAGAGACCCAGTACTTC.